This passage covers 14 T cell receptor beta chains from one sample sequenced in a study of T cell responses to AZD1222 COVID-19 vaccine. Sequencing used immunoSEQ multiplex PCR; TCRdb keeps in-frame clones, though not all of them. The sample has more than 75,000 clones, around nine tenths seen once. Source: peripheral blood, taken on day 0 of AZD1222 vaccination. All receptors come from an adult in good health.

This clone has a single count. V and J are TRBV19 and TRBJ2-2; 7 nucleotides match TRBD1. The germline CDR1 and CDR2 sequences are LNHDA and SQIVND (reference sequence). After removal of 3 bases from V and 6 bases from J, the junction contained 1 base not matched to a gene. There are 13 residues in the CDR3. In DNA form, the CDR3 reads TGTGCCAGTAGTATGACAGGGCCCGGGGAGCTGTTTTTT. Encoded protein: CASSMTGPGELFF.

This clone was found a few times. The J gene is TRBJ1-1, the V gene TRBV11-2; D perhaps matches TRBD1 (6 bases). Looked up from germline, CDR1 is SGHAT and CDR2 is FQNNGV. V was cut by 3 bases and J by 2 bases, with 10 bases left in between. The CDR3 runs 14 residues. This CDR3 reads CASSFQGSNTEAFF. CDR3 in DNA: TGTGCCAGCAGCTTCCAGGGGAGCAACACTGAAGCTTTCTTT.

CDR3 loop: CASSLMSGYNEQFF. CDR3 nucleotide sequence: TGTGCCAGCAGCTTAATGTCCGGATACAATGAGCAGTTCTTC. The chain links TRBV7-2 to TRBJ2-1, with no clear D. Germline V CDR1 and CDR2: SGHTA, FQGNSA. V was cut by 2 bases and J by 4 bases, with 9 bases left in between. This CDR3 region has 14 residues.

In its sample, this clone was seen once. The chain links TRBV4-2 to TRBJ2-7; no firm D call. Germline V CDR1 and CDR2: LGHNA, YNFKEQ. V lost 0 bases, J lost 3 bases, and 18 bases lay in between. The CDR3 runs to 17 residues. The CDR3 spells CASSQDLTRQTLYEQYF. The DNA of the CDR3 is TGTGCCAGCAGCCAAGATCTGACCAGGCAAACCCTCTACGAGCAGTACTTC.

This sequence joins TRBV7-9 and TRBJ2-6; TRBD1 matches at 9 bases. Germline assignment: CDR1 SEHNR and CDR2 FQNEAQ (reference sequence). Trimming removed 5 bases from V and 3 bases from J; junction bases left unmatched: 11. This CDR3 is 18 amino acids long. This CDR3 reads CASSTGTGTLRGANVLTF. The CDR3 DNA reads as TGTGCCAGCAGCACCGGGACAGGGACCCTCCGTGGGGCCAACGTCCTGACTTTC.

The CDR3 reads CASSPNMNEQFF. Here the CDR3 DNA reads TGTGCCAGCTCACCAAACATGAATGAGCAGTTCTTC. The J gene is TRBJ2-1, the V gene TRBV18, with D uncertain. This CDR3 has 12 amino acids. The V and J ends lost 2 bases and 7 bases respectively, with 6 bases between them. From germline, CDR1 is KGHSH and CDR2 LQKENI.

CDR3 region: CASSPKGRYNEKLFF. CDR3 nucleotides: TGCGCCAGCAGCCCAAAGGGACGGTATAATGAAAAACTGTTTTTT. The chain has TRBV4-3 and TRBJ1-4; tentative D call: TRBD1 (5 bases). Germline V gives CDR1 LGHNA, CDR2 YSLEER. V was cut by 4 bases and J by 4 bases, with 13 bases left in between. The CDR3 has 15 residues.

The V and J genes are TRBV5-3 and TRBJ2-1; 12 bases agree with TRBD2. TRBV5-3 qualifies as an ORF whose function is uncertain. This CDR3 is built from 15 residues. V dropped 4 bases and J dropped 8; count of bases not matched to a gene: 7. The CDR3 here is CARSPGTSGRDEQFF. The CDR3 bases are TGTGCCAGAAGCCCCGGGACTAGCGGGCGGGATGAGCAGTTCTTC.

The chain is built from TRBV5-4 and TRBJ2-5; D is ambiguous. Trimming shortened V by 4 bases and J by 4 bases, and 11 bases separated the two germline ends. The CDR3 is made up of 13 amino acids. The germline gives CDR1 SGHNT, CDR2 YYREEE (reference sequence). Written as DNA, the CDR3 is TGTGCCAGCAGCCCACAAGGACGAGAGACCCAGTACTTC. Protein: CASSPQGRETQYF.

The V and J genes are TRBV5-1 and TRBJ2-3; 11 nucleotides line up with TRBD1. Unmatched junction bases numbered 5, after V lost 3 bases and J lost 2 bases. The CDR3 consists of 16 residues. The germline gives CDR1 SGHRS, CDR2 YFSETQ. CDR3 amino acids: CASSSGTGGFTDTQYF. CDR3 coding DNA: TGCGCCAGCAGCTCCGGGACAGGGGGATTCACAGATACGCAGTATTTT.

This sequence joins TRBV24-1 and TRBJ2-1; 13 positions agree with TRBD2. Germline lookup yields CDR1 KGHDR and CDR2 SFDVKD. There are 17 residues in the CDR3. Trimming removed 3 bases from V and 7 bases from J; junction bases left unmatched: 8. CDR3: CATSDPRTSGRANEQFF. CDR3 DNA sequence: TGTGCCACCAGTGATCCTCGCACTAGCGGGAGGGCGAATGAGCAGTTCTTC.

This chain connects TRBV4-3 to TRBJ1-3, with D possibly TRBD1 on 5 matching bases. Germline lookup yields CDR1 LGHNA and CDR2 YSLEER. Trimming pared 1 base from V and 0 bases from J, leaving 10 bases between. CDR3 length equals 16 residues. In nucleotides, the CDR3 is TGCGCCAGCAGCCAAGGGGGCTCGGGCTCTGGAAACACCATATATTTT. Its translation is CASSQGGSGSGNTIYF.

V is TRBV20-1 and J is TRBJ2-1, with TRBD1 as a possible D gene (5 bases). Trimming cost V 6 bases and J 9 bases, with 9 bases left between them. The CDR3 consists of 10 residues. Germline V gene sequence: CDR1 DFQATT, CDR2 SNEGSKA (reference sequence). The CDR3 sequence: CSAGRSEQFF. The CDR3, as DNA: TGCAGTGCGGGGCGCTCTGAGCAGTTCTTC.

The J gene is TRBJ2-1, the V gene TRBV7-2; no firm D call. The CDR3 runs to 11 residues. Trimming left V 4 bases short and J 6 bases short, with 4 bases between. Per the germline V gene, CDR1 is SGHTA and CDR2 is FQGNSA. CDR3 bases: TGTGCCAGCAGCTCGGCCAATGAGCAGTTCTTC. Amino acids: CASSSANEQFF.